This T cell receptor (beta chain) was sequenced in a study of T cell responses to AZD1222 COVID-19 vaccine. Overall study results and limits: Spike-specific TCRs gained breadth and depth after people received two AZD1222 doses. Sampling that yielded the repertoires occurred only after the peak T cell response. Females made up more of the donors, who were largely white British, and clonal diversity may have come out too low.

In germline, CDR1 is SGHRS, CDR2 YFSETQ. Trimming left V 3 bases short and J 8 bases short, with 21 bases between. This CDR3 is 16 amino acids long. On this clone: No antigen is known for it.

The assay was immunoSEQ multiplex PCR, and TCRdb's table has in-frame clones only and misses some. The table includes 150,000 or so clones, 90% detected once. The chain uses TRBV5-1 and TRBJ1-3; no clear D gene. This specimen was peripheral blood, taken 28 days after the second dose of the MenACWY control vaccine. The origin of this receptor is an adult who received the MenACWY meningococcal vaccine as a control. The CDR3 nucleotides are TGCGCCAGCAGCTCGACCCCCGGGCCGTCGGGTGACACCATATATTTT. Translating gives CASSSTPGPSGDTIYF.